A single sample is the source of the 19 T cell receptor beta chains below, sequenced in a study of blood T cells in healthy people across ages. Then a second PCR, running roughly 7 to 11 cycles, was carried out with a sample-barcoded 5' primer and a J-beta primer mix. MiXCR was run by TCRdb on the 5' RACE reads, yielding one entry per CDR3 protein. The sample holds 600,000 to 800,000 distinct CDR3 sequences, 52% seen once. Sequencing was performed on blood. All receptors derive from a woman of 80 years or more in good health.

The chain employs TRBV5-1 and TRBJ2-3; 12 bases agree with TRBD2. This CDR3 spans 17 amino acids. Losses at the gene ends were 6 bases for V and 5 bases for J; bases not matched to a gene: 13. Per germline, CDR1 SGHRS and CDR2 YFSETQ. CDR3 protein: CASKYLGLAGGRDTQYF. The CDR3, as DNA: TGCGCCAGCAAGTACCTAGGGCTAGCGGGGGGGCGAGATACGCAGTATTTT.

The chain employs TRBV2 and TRBJ2-5, with no clear D. The V end lost 5 bases, the J end lost 11 bases, and 18 bases lay between the germline ends. This CDR3 has 13 amino acids. Germline V CDR1 and CDR2: SNHLY, FYNNEI. DNA for the CDR3: TGTGCCAGCAGTCAGGCAGAATACAATGAGCAGTACTTC. It encodes CASSQAEYNEQYF.

About this clonotype: Mismatch with germline at one junction end may stem from a read error. V gene TRBV27 combines with J gene TRBJ1-4; D gene uncertain. Germline CDR1 reads MNHEY; CDR2 reads SMNVEV (reference sequence). The CDR3 covers 16 residues. The CDR3 reads CASGPRLTAANEKLFF. In nucleotides, the CDR3 is TGCGCCAGCGGACCAAGACTGACCGCCGCTAATGAAAAACTGTTTTTT.

This clonotype was observed at least ten times. The chain combines TRBV7-9 with TRBJ2-3; no clear D. Trimming shortened V by 3 bases and J by 1 base, and 5 bases separated the two germline ends. Germline assignment: CDR1 SEHNR and CDR2 FQNEAQ (reference sequence). CDR3 length: 13 amino acids. The CDR3 sequence is CASSFVGTDTQYF. The CDR3 bases are TGTGCCAGCAGCTTTGTTGGCACAGATACGCAGTATTTT.

This clonotype was seen a few times. This chain connects TRBV6-4 to TRBJ2-3, with D maybe TRBD1 (6 bases). The CDR3 length is 14 residues. Per the germline V gene, CDR1 is MRHNA and CDR2 is SNTAGT. V was clipped by 0 bases and J by 2 bases, with 6 bases between them. DNA of the CDR3: TGTGCCAGCAGTGACTCGGGGGCCACAGATACGCAGTATTTT. Amino acids: CASSDSGATDTQYF.

The chain couples TRBV29-1 to TRBJ2-3; no reliable D call. The CDR3 has 10 amino acids. Trimming cost V 5 bases and J 6 bases, with 6 bases left between them. Germline V gene lookup returns CDR1 SQVTM and CDR2 ANQGSEA. The CDR3: CSVRWDTQYF. CDR3 bases: TGCAGCGTTCGGTGGGATACGCAGTATTTT.

Of note for this clonotype: A much larger clone differs by one base, so this may be a read error. The gene calls are TRBV7-2 and TRBJ2-1, with TRBD2 matching over 9 bases. Trimming took 7 bases from V and 7 from J; bases not matched to a gene: 11. Germline CDR1 is SGHTA and CDR2 is FQGNSA. The CDR3 extends over 15 amino acids. This CDR3 reads CASNGIAGVANEQFF. CDR3 DNA: TGTGCCAGCAACGGGATAGCGGGAGTAGCTAATGAGCAGTTCTTC.

The V gene is TRBV2, the J gene TRBJ2-3; 7 positions match TRBD1. Germline-derived CDR1 and CDR2 are SNHLY and FYNNEI. The CDR3 is 16 residues long. The junction had 11 bases not matched to a gene; V was cut back by 6 bases and J by 2 bases. Here the CDR3 DNA reads TGTGCCAGCAGCGATTTAGGGGGCTGGAACACAGATACGCAGTATTTT. Translating gives CASSDLGGWNTDTQYF.

As to this clonotype: It may be a read error: a sequence one base away is much more abundant. The genes are TRBV9 and TRBJ2-7; 10 positions match TRBD1. This CDR3 has 18 residues. Germline V gives CDR1 SGDLS, CDR2 YYNGEE. Trimming took 0 bases from V and 7 from J; bases not matched to a gene: 16. The CDR3 nucleotides read TGTGCCAGCAGCGTAGAACCACCCCGGGACAGGGGTTACAATGAGCAGTACTTC. Its translation is CASSVEPPRDRGYNEQYF.

The chain is built from TRBV3-1 and TRBJ1-2, with no clear D. V was shortened by 3 bases and J by 8 bases, with 16 bases between the two germline ends. The germline gives CDR1 LGHDT, CDR2 YNNKEL (reference sequence). The CDR3 spans 14 residues. The CDR3 coding sequence is TGTGCCAGCAGCCAGCCGGGCCTTGGGGAGGGCTACACCTTC. Translated: CASSQPGLGEGYTF.

The V and J genes are TRBV28 and TRBJ2-1, with 9 bases matching TRBD2. The CDR3 has 16 residues. J was trimmed by 10 bases and V by 2 bases; bases with no gene match: 12. CDR1 and CDR2 from the germline V gene are MDHEN and SYDVKM. The CDR3 DNA follows: TGTGCCAGCAGTTTAGAAGGCGGGAGGGCTAAGCCGGAGCAGTTCTTC. It codes for CASSLEGGRAKPEQFF.

The chain couples TRBV29-1 to TRBJ2-4; D remains ambiguous. Trimming left V 4 bases short and J 3 bases short, with 16 bases between. CDR3 length equals 15 residues. In germline, CDR1 is SQVTM, CDR2 ANQGSEA. CDR3 sequence (DNA): TGCAGCGTTGTTAGCACTCCACCGGTCAAAAACATTCAGTACTTC. Translating gives CSVVSTPPVKNIQYF.

V gene TRBV12-3 or TRBV12-4 combines with J gene TRBJ2-3; 13 positions match TRBD2. The junction had 17 bases not matched to a gene; V was cut back by 5 bases and J by 6 bases. This CDR3 has 19 amino acids. The CDR3 DNA reads TGTGCCAGCAGTCCATCGACTAGCGGGGGGCCAAAACATGCGGATACGCAGTATTTT. This sequence encodes CASSPSTSGGPKHADTQYF.

About this clonotype: Compared with germline, one end of the junction differs, possibly owing to a read error. This chain connects TRBV11-3 to TRBJ2-1, with D perhaps being TRBD1 or TRBD2 (5 bases each). Germline-derived CDR1 and CDR2 are SGHNT and YENEEA. CDR3 length equals 16 residues. The CDR3 DNA sequence: TGTACCAGCAGCGCTAGGCCAGGGACCTCCTACAATGAGCAGTTCTTC. Translating it yields CTSSARPGTSYNEQFF.

The chain combines TRBV12-3 or TRBV12-4 with TRBJ2-1; D ambiguous. The V end lost 8 bases, the J end lost 0 bases, and 14 bases lay between the germline ends. The CDR3 consists of 15 residues. CDR3 DNA sequence: TGTGCCAGCCTCCTGACCCTGAGCTCCTACAATGAGCAGTTCTTC. It specifies CASLLTLSSYNEQFF.

A single count supports this clonotype. One end of the junction does not line up with germline, which may come from a read error. This chain connects TRBV9 to TRBJ1-4, with D tentatively TRBD1 (5 bases). This CDR3 has 17 amino acids. CDR1 is SGDLS and CDR2 is YYNGEE in the germline V gene. The CDR3 region is CASSAGQPILTNKKLFF. The CDR3 DNA reads as TGTGCCAGCAGCGCAGGGCAGCCCATCTTAACTAATAAAAAACTGTTTTTT.

In regard to this clonotype: Possible read error: a much larger clone is one base away. The chain recombines TRBV7-2 with TRBJ2-1, with TRBD2 matching 11 bases. After removal of 10 bases from V and 12 bases from J, the junction contained 17 bases not matched to a gene. The CDR3 length is 15 residues. CDR1 and CDR2 from the germline V gene are SGHTA and FQGNSA. The CDR3 is CAISQTRTSGHGQFF. The DNA of the CDR3 is TGTGCCATCTCTCAAACCCGGACTAGCGGGCATGGGCAGTTCTTC.

This clonotype occurred a few times. The V and J genes are TRBV27 and TRBJ1-4; no clear D. There are 16 residues in the CDR3. Between the trimmed V and J ends, which lost 5 bases and 8 bases, there was a span of 21 bases. CDR1 is MNHEY and CDR2 is SMNVEV in the germline V gene (reference sequence). This CDR3 reads CASSPYKRPDGEKLFF. The CDR3 DNA reads TGTGCCAGCAGTCCTTACAAGCGGCCCGATGGCGAAAAACTGTTTTTT.

As regards this clonotype: The germline gene is not matched at one end of the junction; a read error may be the cause. The J gene is TRBJ2-2, the V gene TRBV15; 7 bases match TRBD1. Germline CDR1 and CDR2: LNHNV and YYDKDF (reference sequence). The CDR3 sequence is 15 residues long. The chain's CDR3 is CTTSVGQANTGELFF. The CDR3 region has the DNA TGTACCACCAGCGTTGGACAGGCGAACACCGGGGAGCTGTTTTTT.